Below, one T cell receptor (beta chain) is given with its context. Its antigen is not known. Unique-molecular-identifier-tagged TCR beta cDNA libraries were used. About half a million cDNA molecules were recovered from an input of about 1 to 10 million T cells. TCRdb used MiXCR to reprocess the PCR reads, holding one entry per CDR3 protein. The sample shows some 370,000 distinct CDR3 sequences, less than 35% of them seen only once. The data originate from a study of post-analysis software for immune sequencing data. Notes on the study in general: In patients, TRBV5-6, TRBV5-1 and TRBV20-1 belonged to roughly 5 TRBV segments found more frequently than in controls. Patients with multiple sclerosis recorded significantly lower normalized Chao1 diversity than controls, the study found.

CDR3 length equals 16 residues. CDR1 is SGHAT and CDR2 is FQNNGV in the germline V gene. V lost 5 bases and J lost 3, with 19 bases in between. The chain couples TRBV11-2 to TRBJ1-1, with D possibly being TRBD1 (6 bases). The receptor was isolated from a girl aged 10 to 17 with multiple sclerosis. Sequencing used blood. CDR3 region: CASSPARFRGDTEAFF. Written as DNA, the CDR3 is TGTGCCAGCAGCCCCGCCCGATTTAGGGGGGACACTGAAGCTTTCTTT.